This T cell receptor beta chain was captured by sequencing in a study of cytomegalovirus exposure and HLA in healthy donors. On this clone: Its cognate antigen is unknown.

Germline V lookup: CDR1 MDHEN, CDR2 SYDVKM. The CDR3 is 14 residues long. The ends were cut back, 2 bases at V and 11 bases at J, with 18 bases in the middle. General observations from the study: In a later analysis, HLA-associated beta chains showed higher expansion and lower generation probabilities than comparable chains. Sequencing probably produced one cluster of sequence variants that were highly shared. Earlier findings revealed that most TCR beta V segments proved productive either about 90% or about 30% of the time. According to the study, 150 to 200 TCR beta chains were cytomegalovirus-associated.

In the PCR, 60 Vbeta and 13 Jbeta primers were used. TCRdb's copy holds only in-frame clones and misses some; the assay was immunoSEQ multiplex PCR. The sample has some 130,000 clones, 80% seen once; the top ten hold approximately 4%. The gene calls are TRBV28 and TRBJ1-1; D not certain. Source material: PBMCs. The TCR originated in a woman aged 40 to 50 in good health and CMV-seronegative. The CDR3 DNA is TGTGCCAGCAGTTTAGGAAACCGGGTATTTGGCGCTTTCTTT. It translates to CASSLGNRVFGAFF.